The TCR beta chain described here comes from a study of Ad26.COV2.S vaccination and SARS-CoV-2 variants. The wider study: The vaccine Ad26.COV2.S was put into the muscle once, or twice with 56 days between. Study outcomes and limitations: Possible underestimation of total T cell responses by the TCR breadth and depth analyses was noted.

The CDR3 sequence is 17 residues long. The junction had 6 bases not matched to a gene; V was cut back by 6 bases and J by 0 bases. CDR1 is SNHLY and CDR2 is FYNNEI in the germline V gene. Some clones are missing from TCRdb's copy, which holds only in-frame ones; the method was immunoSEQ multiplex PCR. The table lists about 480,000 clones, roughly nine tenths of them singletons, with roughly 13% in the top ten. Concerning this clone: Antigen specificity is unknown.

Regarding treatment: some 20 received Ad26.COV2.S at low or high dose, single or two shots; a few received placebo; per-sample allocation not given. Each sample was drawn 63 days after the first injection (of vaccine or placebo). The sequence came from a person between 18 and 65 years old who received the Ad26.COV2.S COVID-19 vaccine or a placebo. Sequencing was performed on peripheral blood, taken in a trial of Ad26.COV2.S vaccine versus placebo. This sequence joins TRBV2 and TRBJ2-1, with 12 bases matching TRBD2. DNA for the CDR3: TGTGCCAGCAGACTAGCGGGAGGCCTGAGCTCCTACAATGAGCAGTTCTTC. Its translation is CASRLAGGLSSYNEQFF.